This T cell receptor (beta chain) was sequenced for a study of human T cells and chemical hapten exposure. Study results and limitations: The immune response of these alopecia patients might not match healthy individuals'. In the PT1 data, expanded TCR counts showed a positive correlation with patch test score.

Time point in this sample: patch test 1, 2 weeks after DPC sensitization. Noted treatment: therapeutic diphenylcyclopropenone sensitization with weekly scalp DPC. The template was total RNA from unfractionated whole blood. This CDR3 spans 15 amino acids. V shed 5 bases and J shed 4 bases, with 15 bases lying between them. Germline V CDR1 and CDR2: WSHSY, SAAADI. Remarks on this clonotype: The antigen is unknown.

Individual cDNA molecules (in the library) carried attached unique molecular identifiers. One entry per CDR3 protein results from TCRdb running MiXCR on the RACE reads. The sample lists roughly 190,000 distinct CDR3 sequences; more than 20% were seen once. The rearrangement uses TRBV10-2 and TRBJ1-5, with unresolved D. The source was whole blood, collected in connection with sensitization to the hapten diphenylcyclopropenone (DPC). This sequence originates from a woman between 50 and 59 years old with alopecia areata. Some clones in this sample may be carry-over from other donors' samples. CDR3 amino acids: CASSTLGTRNQPQHF. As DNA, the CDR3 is TGCGCCAGCAGTACTTTAGGAACGAGGAATCAGCCCCAGCATTTT.